This T cell receptor (beta chain) was captured in a study of T cell repertoires and HLA-DP antigens. Study-wide background: Alloreactive CD4+ T cells targeted HLA-DP on transduced HeLa. Study-level results: Naive and memory CD4+ cells were analysed together, not apart.

The primer mix covered 54 TRBV segments and 13 TRBJ segments. TCRdb's table, derived via immunoSEQ multiplex PCR, lists solely in-frame clones and lacks some. This table has around 90,000 clones, about 89% appearing once. This clone was recorded a few times. Its specificity is unknown. The CDR3 length is 14 residues. Trimming removed 5 bases from V and 6 bases from J; junction bases left unmatched: 4. CDR1 MNHEY and CDR2 SVGAGI come from the germline V gene. This chain uses TRBV6-5 with TRBJ2-3; 11 positions match TRBD2. This sequence originates from a man aged 45-65 years in good health and CMV-seronegative. The source material was CD4+ T cells from PBMCs. The CDR3 coding sequence is TGTGCCAGCAGTCCGCGGACTAGCGGGGATACGCAGTATTTT. Amino acid sequence: CASSPRTSGDTQYF.